In its sample, the clone carrying this TCR beta chain was seen a few times. Its antigen remains unidentified. Sequenced material consisted of expressed TCRB transcripts (all of the isolated RNA was reverse transcribed). Clones were read by immunoSEQ multiplex PCR, and TCRdb kept only the in-frame ones, dropping some. The sample contains around 250,000 clones, roughly 22% of which appear only once. CDR3 size: 15 residues. Trimming cost V 0 bases and J 3 bases, with 10 bases left between them. CDR1 is SGDLS and CDR2 is YYNGEE in the germline V gene. The data belong to a study of beta chain features in type 1 diabetes. Study-wide background: Patients shared similar age, gender and cell yields with healthy donors. Overall study findings and caveats: A moderate, significant TCRB CDR3 shortening appeared in type 1 diabetes across four CD4+ subsets.

The chain carries TRBV9 and TRBJ2-1; D ambiguous. The receptor's source is a woman aged 35 to 49 with type 1 diabetes. Specimen: naive CD4+ T cells from blood. The CDR3 DNA follows: TGTGCCAGCAGCGTAGTGGGCCAGGACTACAATGAGCAGTTCTTC. It translates to CASSVVGQDYNEQFF.